This T cell receptor beta chain is from a study of shared clonotypes between healthy human individuals. Findings of the study overall: Some naive CD4 clonotypes, roughly 4.5%, turned up in common across a few donors.

This CDR3 comprises 15 residues. Losses at the gene ends were 6 bases for V and 4 bases for J; bases not matched to a gene: 8. Germline loops: CDR1 MNHEY, CDR2 SVGAGI. Turning to this clone: Its antigen is as yet unknown.

The authors distributed each subset's genomic DNA evenly over several immunoSEQ plates. Produced via immunoSEQ multiplex PCR; TCRdb's table is partial and in-frame only. This sample yields nearly 1 million clones, of which over 75% are seen a single time; around 1.4% belongs to the top ten. The origin of this receptor is a man younger than 35 in good health. The chain uses TRBV6-5 and TRBJ2-7; 11 bases are a match to TRBD2. Specimen: memory CD4+ T cells sorted from blood. The subset was: CD45RA-negative fraction. In nucleotides, the CDR3 is TGTGCCAGCAGGCCCACTAGCGGGAGTATTTACGAGCAGTACTTC. Residues: CASRPTSGSIYEQYF.